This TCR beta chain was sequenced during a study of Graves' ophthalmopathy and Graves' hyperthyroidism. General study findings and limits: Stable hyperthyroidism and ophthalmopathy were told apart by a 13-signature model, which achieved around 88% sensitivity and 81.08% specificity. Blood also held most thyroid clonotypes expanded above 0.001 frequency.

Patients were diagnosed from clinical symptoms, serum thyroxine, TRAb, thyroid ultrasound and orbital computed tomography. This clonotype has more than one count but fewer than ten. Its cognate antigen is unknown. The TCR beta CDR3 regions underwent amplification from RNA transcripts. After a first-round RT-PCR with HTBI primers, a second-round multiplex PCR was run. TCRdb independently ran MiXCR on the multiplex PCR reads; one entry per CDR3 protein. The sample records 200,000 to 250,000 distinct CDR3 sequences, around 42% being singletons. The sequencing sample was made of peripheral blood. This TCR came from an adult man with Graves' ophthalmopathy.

The CDR3 nucleotides read TGTGCCAGCAGCAAACAGGGGGCGGAGGAGACCCAGTACTTC. This gives the protein CASSKQGAEETQYF. The chain carries TRBV5-4 and TRBJ2-5, with 9 bases that match TRBD1. Per germline, CDR1 SGHNT and CDR2 YYREEE (reference sequence). The CDR3 runs to 14 residues. Trimming at V came to 4 bases and at J to 5 bases, leaving 6 bases not matched to a gene.